This record concerns one T cell receptor beta chain sequence. The data were taken from a study of T cells after somatic rescue of genetic block. TCRdb keeps only in-frame clones here, not all; method: immunoSEQ multiplex PCR. The data show more than 65,000 clones, under 95% seen once. Germline V gives CDR1 SGDLS, CDR2 YYNGEE. Trimming removed 0 bases from V and 5 bases from J, with 9 bases in between. The length of the CDR3 is 14 residues. The V call is TRBV9, the J call TRBJ1-5; D remains unclear. Material: peripheral blood mononuclear cells (PBMCs). This sequence was found in a man aged 25-45 years. CDR3 in amino acids: CASSVDHRDQPQHF. In DNA, the CDR3 is TGTGCCAGCAGCGTAGACCATCGGGATCAGCCCCAGCATTTT.